This TCR beta chain is from a study of blood T cell repertoires in COVID-19. Whole-study context: Acute-phase and convalescent COVID-19 samples originated in the United States, Italy and Spain. T cells, B-cell-depleted T cells, or PBMCs supplied cDNA or gDNA.

Authors' methods: Estimated nucleated cell counts came from reference gene primer amplification. Assay: immunoSEQ multiplex PCR; the TCRdb copy retains only in-frame clones and omits some. The V and J calls and clone size were taken over from that table, and D and trimming were inferred from the DNA. There are about 230,000 clones in the sample; approximately 83% occur only once, and 6% to 9.5% lies in the top ten. The CDR3 runs to 12 residues. V lost 7 bases and J lost 6, with 10 bases in between. The germline gives CDR1 SQVTM, CDR2 ANQGSEA. This chain uses TRBV29-1 with TRBJ1-6, with D perhaps TRBD1 (5 bases). This receptor was identified in a woman aged 50 to 60 with acute or convalescent COVID-19. The sequenced sample consisted of peripheral blood. The CDR3 sequence: CSARDSNSPLHF. CDR3 coding DNA: TGCAGCGCCAGGGACTCTAATTCACCCCTCCACTTT.